Listed below are T cell receptor beta chains from one sample, sequenced in a study of T cells after yellow fever vaccination. TCRdb independently ran MiXCR on the 5' RACE reads; one entry per CDR3 protein. The sample carries 510,000 or so distinct CDR3 sequences, 19% recorded once. Sequenced material: PBMCs, taken 15 days after the yellow fever booster vaccination. These receptors were collected from a man aged 30-40 years who received the YFV17D yellow fever vaccine. CDR3s include the opening cysteine and the closing phenylalanine or tryptophan. D genes are given only for firm matches. Clone size is shown for a subset of rows, as once, few, many or a class of expanded clone.

V,J,size,D,DNA,CDR3
TRBV20-1,TRBJ2-3,many,-,TGCAGTGCTAGACGGGGGAGCACAGATACGCAGTATTTT,CSARRGSTDTQYF
TRBV20-1,TRBJ2-1,-,TRBD2,TGCAGTGCCAGAACTAGCGGGGACTACAATGAGCAGTTCTTC,CSARTSGDYNEQFF
TRBV5-5,TRBJ2-3,-,TRBD2,TGTGCCAGCAGCCTGGCCAAGACTAGCGGGACGGATACGCAGTATTTT,CASSLAKTSGTDTQYF
TRBV19,TRBJ2-3,few,-,TGTGCCAGTAGTCCCCCCGGCGCAAAGCGGCAGACGGATACGCAGTATTTT,CASSPPGAKRQTDTQYF
TRBV7-2,TRBJ1-4,-,TRBD1,TGTGCCAGCAGCTTAGAGGGGGCCCATGAACTGTTTTTT,CASSLEGAHELFF
TRBV7-6,TRBJ1-1,few,TRBD1,TGTGCCAGCAGCTATGGGACAGACACTGAAGCTTTCTTT,CASSYGTDTEAFF
TRBV6-1,TRBJ2-2,-,TRBD1,TGTGCCAGCAGCACCTTGGGACAGGGGGCCGGCGGGGAGCTGTTTTTT,CASSTLGQGAGGELFF
TRBV23-1,TRBJ2-3,few,TRBD2,TGCGCCAGCAGTCCACCCAAGCGGGAAGATACGCAGTATTTT,CASSPPKREDTQYF
TRBV28,TRBJ2-3,-,-,TGTGCCAGCCCACCCTGGCAGGGGACGGAAAGCACAGATACGCAGTATTTT,CASPPWQGTESTDTQYF
TRBV28,TRBJ2-1,-,-,TGTGCCAGCTTCTTCTACAATGAGCAGTTCTTC,CASFFYNEQFF
TRBV20-1,TRBJ1-6,-,-,TGCAGTGCTAGAGCGGGGACCCTGGGGTCACCCCTCCACTTT,CSARAGTLGSPLHF
TRBV9,TRBJ2-3,-,TRBD2,TGTGCCAGCAGCGTCCTGAGCGGGAGCATGTGGGATACGCAGTATTTT,CASSVLSGSMWDTQYF
TRBV5-6,TRBJ2-5,-,-,TGTGCCAGCAGCTTGGCTTGGGTCGGAGAGACCCAGTACTTC,CASSLAWVGETQYF
TRBV10-3,TRBJ1-1,-,TRBD1,TGTGCCATCAAAGACAGGGGTATCGATGAAGCTTTCTTT,CAIKDRGIDEAFF
TRBV19,TRBJ2-7,-,TRBD1,TGTGCCAGTACTCCCGGGACAGGGGGCTACGAGCAGTACTTC,CASTPGTGGYEQYF
TRBV7-3,TRBJ2-7,-,-,TGTGCCAGCAGCTTAAGTAAAAACGGAGAGCAGTACTTC,CASSLSKNGEQYF
TRBV10-3,TRBJ1-5,few,-,TGTGCCATCAGCGGACGGGACAATCAGCCCCAGCATTTT,CAISGRDNQPQHF
TRBV20-1,TRBJ2-3,-,-,TGCAGTGCTAGAGTCCCAGATACGCAGTATTTT,CSARVPDTQYF
TRBV12-3/TRBV12-4,TRBJ2-7,few,-,TGTGCCAGCAGTTTGGATGGCAGGGGTATCTACGAGCAGTACTTC,CASSLDGRGIYEQYF
TRBV5-1,TRBJ1-1,-,-,TGCGCCAGCAGCTTGACTCAGGGGATGAACACTGAAGCTTTCTTT,CASSLTQGMNTEAFF
TRBV5-1,TRBJ1-4,-,-,TGCGCCAGCAAACAGGGAACTAATGAAAAACTGTTTTTT,CASKQGTNEKLFF
TRBV7-9,TRBJ2-1,-,-,TGTGCCTTATACCACGGAGGTATGAATGAGCAGTTCTTC,CALYHGGMNEQFF
TRBV20-1,TRBJ2-1,few,-,TGCAGTGCAGGCCCCTCCGGGAGCTCCTACAATGAGCAGTTCTTC,CSAGPSGSSYNEQFF
TRBV6-2/TRBV6-3,TRBJ2-4,few,TRBD2,TGTGCCAGCAGTGAGAGACTAGCGGGGAATGACGGGGACATTCAGTACTTC,CASSERLAGNDGDIQYF
TRBV10-1,TRBJ2-3,few,-,TGCGCCAAAGTAGCAGATACGCAGTATTTT,CAKVADTQYF
TRBV11-2,TRBJ2-6,once,TRBD1,TGTGCCAGCAGAGACCTCAGGGGGCCCTCTGGGGCCAACGTCCTGACTTTC,CASRDLRGPSGANVLTF
TRBV5-4,TRBJ1-1,-,-,TGTGCCAGCAGCCCGAACCCCAGGGGCCGGGAAACTGAAGCTTTCTTT,CASSPNPRGRETEAFF
TRBV20-1,TRBJ1-2,few,TRBD1,TGCAGTGCATCACGAGGACAGGCAGTAAAGAGCTACACCTTC,CSASRGQAVKSYTF
TRBV28,TRBJ2-2,-,-,TGTGCCGGCAGGCCGACAGGGAACACCGGGGAGCTGTTTTTT,CAGRPTGNTGELFF
TRBV20-1,TRBJ2-7,-,-,TGCAGTGCTTGGGGGCACGAGCAGTACTTC,CSAWGHEQYF
TRBV4-3,TRBJ2-7,-,TRBD1,TGCGCCAGCAGCCAAGACTACTTTGGGACAGGGACAAACGAGCAGTACTTC,CASSQDYFGTGTNEQYF
TRBV29-1,TRBJ2-1,-,TRBD2,TGCAGCGTTTGGGGGGGAGACTCCTACAATGAGCAGTTCTTC,CSVWGGDSYNEQFF
TRBV5-1,TRBJ2-7,once,TRBD2,TGCGCCAGCAGCTTGGCCCCGGGAGGGCCGAACGAGCAGTACTTC,CASSLAPGGPNEQYF
TRBV28,TRBJ2-3,few,TRBD2,TGTGCCAGCAGCCTCCCGGAGACTAGCGACCGCGTCGGCACAGATACGCAGTATTTT,CASSLPETSDRVGTDTQYF
TRBV7-3,TRBJ2-5,-,-,TGTGCCAGCAGCCAGGGGGGGAACCTTAACCAAGAGACCCAGTACTTC,CASSQGGNLNQETQYF
TRBV29-1,TRBJ2-5,-,TRBD1,TGCAGCGTTGACAGGGGGAAAGAAGAGACCCAGTACTTC,CSVDRGKEETQYF
TRBV29-1,TRBJ2-1,few,TRBD1,TGCAGCGTTGCCGGGACAGGGGTGAGGAATGAGCAGTTCTTC,CSVAGTGVRNEQFF
TRBV19,TRBJ2-4,-,-,TGTGCCAGTAGTCCCCGACAGCCAAGGTCATTACTACTAGCCAAAAACATTCAGTACTTC,CASSPRQPRSLLLAKNIQYF
TRBV7-9,TRBJ2-7,many,-,TGTGCCAGCAGCTTTATGGCGGCCTCCTACGAGCAGTACTTC,CASSFMAASYEQYF
TRBV20-1,TRBJ1-1,few,-,TGCAGTGCTAGAGATGGGGGGCTCTGGACTGAAGCTTTCTTT,CSARDGGLWTEAFF
TRBV5-4,TRBJ2-4,few,TRBD1,TGTGCCAGCAGCTTGGAGGGGGCGAGACAGTACTTC,CASSLEGARQYF
TRBV7-8,TRBJ2-1,few,TRBD1,TGTGCCAGCAGCTCCGGGACAGCGAATGAGCAGTTCTTC,CASSSGTANEQFF
TRBV5-1,TRBJ1-3,once,-,TGCGCCAGCGGATCCCAACCAGGGAATTTAGGTGGAAACACCATATATTTT,CASGSQPGNLGGNTIYF
TRBV5-1,TRBJ2-3,-,-,TGCGCCAGCAGGGACGTCAGTTGGAACACAGATACGCAGTATTTT,CASRDVSWNTDTQYF
TRBV20-1,TRBJ2-2,few,-,TGCAGTGCTAGGGCCCCCTTCAGCGCCTTAGGCACCGGGGAGCTGTTTTTT,CSARAPFSALGTGELFF
TRBV14,TRBJ1-1,-,-,TGTGCCAGCAGCCATTCTAGGGGCACTGAAGCTTTCTTT,CASSHSRGTEAFF
TRBV20-1,TRBJ2-5,few,-,TGCAGTGCTAGATTGGTCGGCGGGACCCAGTACTTC,CSARLVGGTQYF
TRBV19,TRBJ2-5,few,-,TGTGCCAGTAGCCCATGGGGACAAACCAAAGAGACCCAGTACTTC,CASSPWGQTKETQYF
TRBV7-2,TRBJ2-1,-,-,TGTGCCAGCAGCTTAGCCGAGGAATACAATGAGCAGTTCTTC,CASSLAEEYNEQFF
TRBV5-1,TRBJ2-4,-,TRBD2,TGCGCCAGCAGCAGTTCAGCGGGAGGAAAAAACATTCAGTACTTC,CASSSSAGGKNIQYF
TRBV10-1,TRBJ2-1,once,TRBD2,TGCGCCAGCAGCCCATGGGAGGGAGGGTTGAATGAGCAGTTCTTC,CASSPWEGGLNEQFF
TRBV24-1,TRBJ2-1,-,TRBD2,TGTGCCACCAGTGATAGAACTAGCGGAGCATACAATGAGCAGTTCTTC,CATSDRTSGAYNEQFF
TRBV7-9,TRBJ1-4,-,-,TGTGCCAGCAGCTTGTTGCAGCGGAATGAAAAACTGTTTTTT,CASSLLQRNEKLFF
TRBV28,TRBJ2-7,-,TRBD1,TGTGCCAGCAGTCCAGCACAGGGGGGCTACGAGCAGTACTTC,CASSPAQGGYEQYF
TRBV5-1,TRBJ2-2,-,-,TGCGCCAGCAGTCCAGACACCTACACCGGGGAGCTGTTTTTT,CASSPDTYTGELFF
TRBV19,TRBJ2-2,-,TRBD2,TGTGCCAGTACCTCGGCAGGGAGGGTAACCGGGGAGCTGTTTTTT,CASTSAGRVTGELFF